The next 2 T cell receptor beta chains were all read from a single sample in a study of T cells in Graves' hyperthyroidism and ophthalmopathy. TCR beta CDR3 regions were amplified from RNA transcripts. HTBI primers were the set used in a first-round RT-PCR of the TCR CDR3. TCRdb analysed the multiplex PCR reads with MiXCR anew, one entry per CDR3 protein. The sample includes about 400,000 distinct CDR3 sequences, around 15% of them seen just once. Sequencing was carried out using blood. These receptors were taken from a man aged 18 to 35 with Graves' ophthalmopathy.

This clonotype was seen a handful of times. This chain uses TRBV19 with TRBJ1-5, with a tentative D call TRBD1 (5 bases). The CDR3 contains 17 residues. Germline V gene data show CDR1 as LNHDA and CDR2 as SQIVND (reference sequence). Trimming removed 6 bases at V and 0 bases at J, with 18 bases between. This CDR3 is CASRLIGTEYSNQPQHF. CDR3 DNA sequence: TGTGCCAGTAGACTAATCGGGACGGAATATAGCAATCAGCCCCAGCATTTT.

The table lists this clonotype with many counts. V and J are TRBV12-3 or TRBV12-4 and TRBJ1-1; D gene unclear. CDR3 size: 12 residues. V was pared by 3 bases and J by 1 base, with 3 bases between. The CDR3 region is CASSFGNTEAFF. In nucleotides, the CDR3 is TGTGCCAGCAGTTTTGGGAACACTGAAGCTTTCTTT.